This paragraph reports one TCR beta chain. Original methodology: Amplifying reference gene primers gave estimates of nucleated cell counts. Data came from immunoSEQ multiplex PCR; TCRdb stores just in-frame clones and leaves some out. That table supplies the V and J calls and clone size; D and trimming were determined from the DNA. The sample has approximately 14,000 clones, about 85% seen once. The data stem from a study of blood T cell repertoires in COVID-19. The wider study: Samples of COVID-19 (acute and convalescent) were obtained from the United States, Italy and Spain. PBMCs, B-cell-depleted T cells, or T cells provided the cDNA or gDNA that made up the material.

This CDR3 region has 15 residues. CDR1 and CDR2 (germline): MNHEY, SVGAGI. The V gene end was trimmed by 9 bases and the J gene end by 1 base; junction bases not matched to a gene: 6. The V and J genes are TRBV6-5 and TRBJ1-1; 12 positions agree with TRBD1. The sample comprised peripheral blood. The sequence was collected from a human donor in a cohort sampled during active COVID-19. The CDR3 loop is CASEGTGGENTEAFF. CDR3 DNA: TGTGCCAGTGAAGGGACAGGGGGCGAGAACACTGAAGCTTTCTTT.